The subject of this entry is one T cell receptor beta chain. The entry originates in a study of monozygotic twins with inflammatory bowel disease. Looked up from germline, CDR1 is MGHRA and CDR2 is YSYEKL. This CDR3 has 17 amino acids. TCRdb re-called the 5' RACE reads; one entry per CDR3 protein, DNA not given. The sample has over 100,000 distinct CDR3 sequences. This TCR derives from a human donor with ulcerative colitis or Crohn's disease, or a healthy co-twin of an affected twin (not recorded which). The sample was blood. The chain combines TRBV4-1 with TRBJ2-1; as DNA is missing, the TRBD1 call by TCRdb cannot be tested. The CDR3 region is CASSQVASARDGDEQFF.